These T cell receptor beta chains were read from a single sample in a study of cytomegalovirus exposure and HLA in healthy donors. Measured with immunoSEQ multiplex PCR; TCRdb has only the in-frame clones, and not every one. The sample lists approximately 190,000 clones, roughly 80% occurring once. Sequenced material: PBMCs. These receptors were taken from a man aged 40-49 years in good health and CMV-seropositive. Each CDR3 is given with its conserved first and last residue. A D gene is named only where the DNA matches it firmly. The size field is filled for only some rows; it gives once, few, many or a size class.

TGTGCCTGGAGAGAAATCGGGGGGCGGGCAACTAATGAAAAACTGTTTTTT,CAWREIGGRATNEKLFF,-,TRBV30,few,TRBJ1-4
TGTGCCAGTAGTATGGAGCGGGGGACTTATCGAGGAACAGATACGCAGTATTTT,CASSMERGTYRGTDTQYF,TRBD2,TRBV19,-,TRBJ2-3
TGTGCCAGCAGATCAGGACAGGGAGATAATTCACCCCTCCACTTT,CASRSGQGDNSPLHF,TRBD1,TRBV6-5,-,TRBJ1-6
TGTGCCAGCAGCCCGCGGGGGCGCTTGCTTGGCTATGGCTACACCTTC,CASSPRGRLLGYGYTF,-,TRBV9,-,TRBJ1-2
TGCGCCAGCAGCTTGGAAGCCAGGGGGACCACTGAAGCTTTCTTT,CASSLEARGTTEAFF,TRBD1,TRBV5-1,-,TRBJ1-1
TGCGCCAGCAGACCTACAGGTCTGGGCGCTGAAGCTTTCTTT,CASRPTGLGAEAFF,-,TRBV5-1,-,TRBJ1-1
TGTGCCAGCAGGACAGGTTCGTCGAGCGGCGAGCAGTACTTC,CASRTGSSSGEQYF,-,TRBV25-1,-,TRBJ2-7
TGTGCCAGCGGTAGGCGGAATGAGCAGTTCTTC,CASGRRNEQFF,-,TRBV7-2,-,TRBJ2-1
TGTGCCAGCAGCGTAGGAGGACAGGGGTACGAGCAGTACTTC,CASSVGGQGYEQYF,TRBD1,TRBV9,-,TRBJ2-7
TGCAGCGCCTGGGACAGGGGTGCTGAAGCTTTCTTT,CSAWDRGAEAFF,TRBD1,TRBV29-1,-,TRBJ1-1
TGTGCCAGCAGCTTCAGGGAACTTATGAACACTGAAGCTTTCTTT,CASSFRELMNTEAFF,-,TRBV5-4,-,TRBJ1-1
TGTGCCAGCAGCGTAGCCCTCGGGGAGATGACCCAGTACTTC,CASSVALGEMTQYF,-,TRBV9,-,TRBJ2-5
TGTGCCAGCAGTTTCTCGCCCCTGGGGGGTGATGAAAAACTGTTTTTT,CASSFSPLGGDEKLFF,-,TRBV27,-,TRBJ1-4
TGTGCCAGCAGCACTACGGATTACGAGCAGTACTTC,CASSTTDYEQYF,-,TRBV11-3,-,TRBJ2-7
TGCGCCAGCAGCCCTAGGGGGGGGCGTACCGGGGAGCTGTTTTTT,CASSPRGGRTGELFF,-,TRBV4-3,-,TRBJ2-2
TGTGCCAGCAGCCTCTCAGGGGGCGAGGCGCCTAATGAAAAACTGTTTTTT,CASSLSGGEAPNEKLFF,TRBD1,TRBV9,-,TRBJ1-4
TGTGCCAGCAGCCGCGGACAGTTCGGGTCTTGGGAGCAGTACTTC,CASSRGQFGSWEQYF,-,TRBV11-2,-,TRBJ2-7
TGTGCCAGCAGTCCAGGAGGGTCCTACGAGCAGTACTTC,CASSPGGSYEQYF,-,TRBV28,-,TRBJ2-7
TGTGCCAGCAGTGAAAGCGGTACAGGGTGGGGGTTCAGTTCACCCCTCCACTTT,CASSESGTGWGFSSPLHF,-,TRBV6-1,-,TRBJ1-6
TGTGCCAGCAGCGTCCAGGGGAGTCCCTACGAGCAGTACTTC,CASSVQGSPYEQYF,-,TRBV9,-,TRBJ2-7
TGCGCCAGCAGCCAAGCGGGGGGTGGAGATACGCAGTATTTT,CASSQAGGGDTQYF,TRBD2,TRBV4-3,-,TRBJ2-3
TGTGCCAGCAGCTCGGTAGGGGGTGGCTACACCTTC,CASSSVGGGYTF,-,TRBV7-2,once,TRBJ1-2
TGCGCCAGCAGCGCGAACACAGTCACAGATACGCAGTATTTT,CASSANTVTDTQYF,-,TRBV5-1,-,TRBJ2-3
TGTGCCAGCAGCTTCATAGCGGGGGGTAGCACAGATACGCAGTATTTT,CASSFIAGGSTDTQYF,TRBD2,TRBV5-5,-,TRBJ2-3
TGTGCCAGCAGCCCCCGACGGGGCTCCTACAATGAGCAGTTCTTC,CASSPRRGSYNEQFF,-,TRBV7-8,-,TRBJ2-1
TGTGCCAGCAGCGTGCTAGCGGGGGCCCAAGAGACCCAGTACTTC,CASSVLAGAQETQYF,TRBD2,TRBV9,-,TRBJ2-5
TGTGCCAGCAGCTTAGCGTCGGCAGGGGAATACGAGCAGTACTTC,CASSLASAGEYEQYF,-,TRBV11-2,-,TRBJ2-7
TGTGCCAGTAGTACCTCTAATGAAAAACTGTTTTTT,CASSTSNEKLFF,-,TRBV19,once,TRBJ1-4
TGTGCCACCAGCAGAGGGGGGGTAGGGGACTCCTACAATGAGCAGTTCTTC,CATSRGGVGDSYNEQFF,-,TRBV15,-,TRBJ2-1
TGCGCCAGCAGCTTGGTCGGGGGGTCGAGCAATCAGCCCCAGCATTTT,CASSLVGGSSNQPQHF,-,TRBV5-1,-,TRBJ1-5
TGTGCCAGCAGCCACGGACAGGTCGCTTCCTACGAGCAGTACTTC,CASSHGQVASYEQYF,TRBD1,TRBV2,-,TRBJ2-7
TGTGCCAGCAGCTTAACTCCTGCGACAGGGGTGAGGACTGAAGCTTTCTTT,CASSLTPATGVRTEAFF,TRBD1,TRBV7-3,-,TRBJ1-1
TGTGCCAGCAGTTTAGGGAGGACAGGGGGCATTTCACCCCTCCACTTT,CASSLGRTGGISPLHF,TRBD1,TRBV27,few,TRBJ1-6
TGTGCCAGCAGCCAAAGGACAGGGGCGAACACTGAAGCTTTCTTT,CASSQRTGANTEAFF,TRBD1,TRBV14,-,TRBJ1-1
TGCGCCAGCAGCTTGGGGTCAGCGGACAATGAGCAGTTCTTC,CASSLGSADNEQFF,-,TRBV5-1,-,TRBJ2-1
TGTGCCAGCAGCTTCACGGGAGGGACGGACACCATATATTTT,CASSFTGGTDTIYF,-,TRBV7-3,-,TRBJ1-3
TGTGCCAGCAGCGACCGGGGGGCTCCCGGCACAGATACGCAGTATTTT,CASSDRGAPGTDTQYF,-,TRBV9,-,TRBJ2-3
TGTGCCAGCAGTTTAGGGGGACAGGGGGCGGGTGAGCAGTACTTC,CASSLGGQGAGEQYF,TRBD1,TRBV28,few,TRBJ2-7
TGTGCCAGCAGCCCCACCCCGACTGGGGGGTTGAAGACCCAGTACTTC,CASSPTPTGGLKTQYF,-,TRBV9,-,TRBJ2-5
TGTGCCAGCAGCCAGGGACTAGGCGGGCAGTACTTC,CASSQGLGGQYF,TRBD2,TRBV9,-,TRBJ2-7
TGTGCCAGTAGAGGGCGACAGGGATCAACGGGGCTGCCCCAGCATTTT,CASRGRQGSTGLPQHF,TRBD1,TRBV19,once,TRBJ1-5
TGTGCCAGCAGCCGGGATCGGGGGACAGACCCTGAAAAACTGTTTTTT,CASSRDRGTDPEKLFF,TRBD1,TRBV7-2,-,TRBJ1-4
TGTGCCAGCAGCTTAGATGGGTCAGGGGGCGAGCAGTACTTC,CASSLDGSGGEQYF,TRBD1,TRBV7-9,-,TRBJ2-7
TGTGCCAGCAGCCGACAGGGGTACACTGAAGCTTTCTTT,CASSRQGYTEAFF,TRBD1,TRBV6-5,few,TRBJ1-1
TGTGCTAGCAGCTTAGCGGGCCGGGGGGGCCCAGATACGCAGTATTTT,CASSLAGRGGPDTQYF,TRBD2,TRBV7-7,-,TRBJ2-3
TGTGCCAGCCGGGAGGCTCTAGGGGACACTGAAGCTTTCTTT,CASREALGDTEAFF,-,TRBV6-5,-,TRBJ1-1
TGTGCCAGCAGGCCCCCACAGTGGACTAATGAAAAACTGTTTTTT,CASRPPQWTNEKLFF,-,TRBV27,-,TRBJ1-4
TGTGCCAGCAGCTTTGGCGGGGGGAACACCGGGGAGCTGTTTTTT,CASSFGGGNTGELFF,TRBD2,TRBV7-3,-,TRBJ2-2
TGTGCCAGCAGCTTGGGACAGTCTCCTAGCACAGATACGCAGTATTTT,CASSLGQSPSTDTQYF,-,TRBV5-4,once,TRBJ2-3
TGTGCCAGCGAAACAGGGTTGAACACTGAAGCTTTCTTT,CASETGLNTEAFF,-,TRBV6-6,-,TRBJ1-1